A single sample gave rise to the 14 T cell receptor beta chains below, sequenced in a study of OX40 agonist ivuxolimab in advanced cancers. Measured with immunoSEQ multiplex PCR; TCRdb has only the in-frame clones, and not every one. The table includes approximately 45,000 clones, about nine tenths detected once. The sample in question was CD4+ or CD8+ T cells sorted from blood, obtained in a trial of the OX40 agonist ivuxolimab. The receptors derive from an adult with an advanced solid tumor such as melanoma, head and neck, liver or kidney cancer.

CDR3: CASSDSGDRAYGYTF. The CDR3 DNA sequence: TGTGCCAGCAGTGACTCCGGGGACAGGGCCTATGGCTACACCTTC. The rearrangement links TRBV6-4 to TRBJ1-2, with 9 bases fitting TRBD1. With V trimmed by 0 bases and J by 4 bases, 3 bases remained unmatched. The CDR3 runs 15 residues. Germline lookup yields CDR1 MRHNA and CDR2 SNTAGT.

The chain links TRBV6-5 to TRBJ2-6; unclear D gene. Germline values: CDR1 MNHEY, CDR2 SVGAGI. The CDR3 has 14 amino acids. With 4 bases removed from V and 0 bases from J, the gap between germline ends came to 4 bases. The CDR3 is CASSSSSGANVLTF. DNA for the CDR3: TGTGCCAGCAGTTCCAGCTCTGGGGCCAACGTCCTGACTTTC.

V gene TRBV2 combines with J gene TRBJ1-3; unclear D gene. Germline V gives CDR1 SNHLY, CDR2 FYNNEI. Deletions cut 5 bases from V and 2 bases from J, with 7 bases between. This CDR3 region has 13 residues. The chain's CDR3 is CASSQAAGNTIYF. The CDR3 nucleotides read TGTGCCAGCAGTCAGGCTGCTGGAAACACCATATATTTT.

This clone was found once. The V gene is TRBV19, the J gene TRBJ2-7; no firm D call. Trimming cost V 5 bases and J 3 bases, with 5 bases left between them. This CDR3 is built from 11 residues. Germline loops: CDR1 LNHDA, CDR2 SQIVND (reference sequence). The CDR3: CASSHLYEQYF. The CDR3 DNA follows: TGTGCCAGTAGTCACCTCTACGAGCAGTACTTC.

Here the CDR3 reads CASNSATNEKLFF. DNA for the CDR3: TGTGCCAGCAATTCAGCAACTAATGAAAAACTGTTTTTT. The chain joins TRBV28 to TRBJ1-4, with D unresolved. Per the germline V gene, CDR1 is MDHEN and CDR2 is SYDVKM. The CDR3 is 13 residues long. Trimming stripped 7 bases from V and 0 bases from J, with 6 bases between.

V and J are TRBV30 and TRBJ2-3; no definite D call. The CDR3 spans 11 residues. Germline V CDR1 and CDR2: GTSNPN, SVGIG (reference sequence). Between the trimmed V and J ends, which lost 1 base and 3 bases, there was a span of 2 bases. CDR3 in amino acids: CAWSGTDTQYF. The CDR3 coding sequence is TGTGCCTGGAGTGGGACAGATACGCAGTATTTT. Full variable domain (outside the CDR3, taken from reference TRBV30 and TRBJ2-3): SQTIHQWPATLVQPVGSPLSLECTVEGTSNPNLYWYRQAAGRGLQLLFYSVGIGQISSEVPQNLSASRPQDRQFILSSKKLLLSDSGFYLCAWSGTDTQYFGPGTRLTVL.

The chain uses TRBV6-6 and TRBJ2-1; TRBD2 matches at 12 bases. V shed 5 bases, J shed 9 bases, and the junction held 2 bases outside the gene matches. The CDR3 covers 13 residues. Germline V gives CDR1 MNHNY, CDR2 SVGAGI (reference sequence). The CDR3 spells CASSKLAGGEQFF. In DNA, the CDR3 is TGTGCCAGCAGTAAACTAGCGGGAGGTGAGCAGTTCTTC.

This rearrangement joins TRBV5-6 to TRBJ2-3, with TRBD2 as a possible D gene (5 bases). Trimming pared 5 bases from V and 2 bases from J, leaving 24 bases between. Germline assignment: CDR1 SGHDT and CDR2 YYEEEE. The CDR3 has 18 amino acids. CDR3 DNA: TGTGCCAGCAGTCGAAGAGGGTTGGGCGGATACGACACAGATACGCAGTATTTT. It encodes CASSRRGLGGYDTDTQYF.

The chain joins TRBV2 to TRBJ2-1; the match to TRBD2 covers 11 bases. Trimming at V came to 6 bases and at J to 4 bases, leaving 5 bases not matched to a gene. Per the germline V gene, CDR1 is SNHLY and CDR2 is FYNNEI. The CDR3 is 15 amino acids. In DNA, the CDR3 is TGTGCCAGCAGATCCGGACTAGCGGGTTACAATGAGCAGTTCTTC. Amino acid sequence: CASRSGLAGYNEQFF.

The chain combines TRBV6-4 with TRBJ2-3; 9 bases are a match to TRBD1. The CDR3 sequence is 15 residues long. Germline assignment: CDR1 MRHNA and CDR2 SNTAGT. The V and J ends lost 9 bases and 0 bases, in that order; junction bases with no gene match: 7. The CDR3 here is CASRATGGSTDTQYF. CDR3 nucleotide sequence: TGTGCCAGTCGGGCGACAGGGGGAAGCACAGATACGCAGTATTTT.

The chain uses TRBV6-5 and TRBJ2-7; 10 nucleotides align to TRBD1. Germline-derived CDR1 and CDR2 are MNHEY and SVGAGI. The CDR3 loop spans 14 amino acids. The ends lost 7 bases at V and 4 bases at J; junction bases unmatched: 7. The CDR3 here is CASITRDRGYEQYF. CDR3 coding DNA: TGTGCCAGCATCACCAGGGACAGGGGTTACGAGCAGTACTTC.

The rearrangement uses TRBV5-1 and TRBJ2-7, with 10 bases matching TRBD2. There are 14 residues in the CDR3. The trim removed 4 bases at V and 4 bases at J, leaving 5 bases unmatched. Germline CDR1 reads SGHRS; CDR2 reads YFSETQ. The CDR3 DNA reads TGCGCCAGCAGCCCCGGGACTAGCGAGTACGAGCAGTACTTC. This codes for CASSPGTSEYEQYF.

The chain is built from TRBV18 and TRBJ2-1, with a possible D match to TRBD2 (5 bases). The CDR3 runs to 15 residues. The V gene lost 3 bases and the J gene lost 5 bases, with 14 bases spanning the gap. Germline CDR1 and CDR2: KGHSH and LQKENI. The CDR3, as DNA: TGTGCCAGCTCACCGGTGGCTAGCAGAAACAATGAGCAGTTCTTC. Protein product: CASSPVASRNNEQFF.

CDR3 in DNA: TGTGCCAGCAGCTTAGATGGCAGGGGGCTAGATACGCAGTATTTT. Protein product: CASSLDGRGLDTQYF. V usage is TRBV11-2 and J usage is TRBJ2-3; 8 bases are shared with TRBD1. CDR3 length: 15 amino acids. Germline V gene lookup returns CDR1 SGHAT and CDR2 FQNNGV. The trim removed 0 bases at V and 5 bases at J, leaving 4 bases unmatched.